The 4 T cell receptor beta chains given below trace back to one sample, sequenced in a study of cytomegalovirus exposure and HLA in healthy donors. The PCR had 60 Vbeta and 13 Jbeta primers. TCRdb keeps only in-frame clones here, not all; method: immunoSEQ multiplex PCR. In all, the sample yields 150,000 to 200,000 clones. Sequencing was performed on PBMCs. These receptors came from a young man in good health and CMV-seronegative.

On this clone itself: The sample contains more than one DNA sequence encoding this CDR3. The chain uses TRBV30 and TRBJ2-3, with 7 bases matching TRBD2. With 0 bases clipped from V and 6 bases from J, the junction kept 0 bases outside the gene matches. Germline-derived CDR1 and CDR2 are GTSNPN and SVGIG (reference sequence). The CDR3 covers 12 residues. In DNA form, the CDR3 reads TGTGCCTGGAGTGTGGGAGGGGATACGCAGTATTTT. It specifies CAWSVGGDTQYF.

The CDR3 sequence is CASSLTSGRGETQYF. The CDR3 nucleotides read TGTGCCAGCAGCTTAACTAGCGGGAGAGGGGAGACCCAGTACTTC. The chain uses TRBV11-1 and TRBJ2-5; TRBD2 agrees at 11 bases. Trimming removed 2 bases from V and 5 bases from J; junction bases left unmatched: 4. Germline V gene data show CDR1 as SGHAT and CDR2 as FQDESV (reference sequence). The CDR3 spans 15 residues.

The V and J genes are TRBV27 and TRBJ1-2; 9 bases fit TRBD1. Germline V gene sequence: CDR1 MNHEY, CDR2 SMNVEV (reference sequence). V gave up 6 bases and J gave up 8 bases; unmatched junction bases: 4. The CDR3 runs to 12 residues. The CDR3 DNA sequence: TGTGCCAGCAGCACAGGGGGCCGAGGCTACACCTTC. Its translation is CASSTGGRGYTF.

The chain has TRBV5-6 and TRBJ2-3; tentative D call: TRBD1 (5 bases). The CDR3 runs 16 residues. V was cut by 4 bases and J by 3 bases, with 18 bases left in between. Looked up from germline, CDR1 is SGHDT and CDR2 is YYEEEE. The CDR3 reads CASSGEVGVRTDTQYF. CDR3 bases: TGTGCCAGCAGCGGAGAAGTAGGGGTAAGGACAGATACGCAGTATTTT.